Each of the 13 T cell receptor beta chains below was sequenced from the same sample in a study of identical twins. TCRdb recomputed calls from the 5' RACE reads with MiXCR, one row per CDR3 protein. The sample shows some 710,000 distinct CDR3 sequences, around 5.7% of them seen only once. The sequenced sample consisted of naive T cells sorted from blood. The receptors here all came from a man between 18 and 35 years old in good health.

The genes are TRBV7-9 and TRBJ2-5, with D tentatively TRBD1 or TRBD2 (5 bases each). Looked up from germline, CDR1 is SEHNR and CDR2 is FQNEAQ (reference sequence). CDR3 length equals 17 residues. Trimming took off 8 bases at V and 0 bases at J, with 22 bases between the two ends. The CDR3 loop is CASSEGLGAAYQETQYF. The CDR3 region has the DNA TGTGCCAGCTCCGAGGGGTTAGGGGCAGCGTACCAAGAGACCCAGTACTTC.

This clonotype has ten or more counts. The chain employs TRBV24-1 and TRBJ2-1, with 8 bases lining up with TRBD1. This CDR3 has 14 residues. Germline CDR1 reads KGHDR; CDR2 reads SFDVKD. Unmatched junction bases numbered 7, after V lost 4 bases and J lost 9 bases. The CDR3 protein is CATSDPGGKTEQFF. CDR3 sequence (DNA): TGTGCCACCAGTGACCCAGGGGGCAAGACTGAGCAGTTCTTC.

This clonotype showed up just a few times. The V and J genes are TRBV6-5 and TRBJ2-7, with 7 bases aligning to TRBD1. Germline assignment: CDR1 MNHEY and CDR2 SVGAGI. The CDR3 loop spans 14 amino acids. V shed 3 bases and J 3 bases; nucleotides not matched to a gene: 5. The CDR3 bases are TGTGCCAGCAGTTATAACAGGGGCGACTACGAGCAGTACTTC. It specifies CASSYNRGDYEQYF.

V and J are TRBV6-2 or TRBV6-3 and TRBJ1-5, with no clear D. V shed 8 bases and J shed 1 base, with 9 bases lying between them. Germline V lookup: CDR1 MNHEY, CDR2 SVGEGT. The length of the CDR3 is 13 residues. The CDR3, as DNA: TGTGCCAGCGTTCCAGAAAGCAATCAGCCCCAGCATTTT. This sequence encodes CASVPESNQPQHF.

This clonotype was seen ten or more times. The chain joins TRBV28 to TRBJ2-1; D is ambiguous. CDR1 is MDHEN and CDR2 is SYDVKM in the germline V gene. The V and J ends lost 9 bases and 9 bases respectively, with 18 bases between them. The CDR3 runs to 13 residues. DNA of the CDR3: TGTGCCAGTGTTGCGCCGAGTGGGGTTGAGCAGTTCTTC. Translation gives CASVAPSGVEQFF.

This chain connects TRBV20-1 to TRBJ1-1; 7 bases fit TRBD1. From germline, CDR1 is DFQATT and CDR2 SNEGSKA (reference sequence). The junction had 13 bases not matched to a gene; V was cut back by 4 bases and J by 5 bases. The CDR3 runs to 15 residues. The CDR3 loop is CSATKRGRGHTEAFF. CDR3 coding DNA: TGCAGTGCTACCAAGAGGGGGCGGGGGCATACTGAAGCTTTCTTT.

Regarding this clonotype: This may come from a read error, since a much larger clone is one base off. The CDR3, as DNA: TGCAGTGCTAGGTGGGACCACAATGAGCAGTTCTTC. The encoded protein is CSARWDHNEQFF. The rearrangement links TRBV20-1 to TRBJ2-1, with D possibly being TRBD1 or TRBD2 (5 bases each). Trimming removed 3 bases at V and 5 bases at J, with 8 bases between. The CDR3 extends over 12 amino acids. Germline CDR1 reads DFQATT; CDR2 reads SNEGSKA (reference sequence).

Ten or more counts support this clonotype. This rearrangement joins TRBV7-2 to TRBJ2-1; D unresolved. Germline V gives CDR1 SGHTA, CDR2 FQGNSA. The CDR3 contains 12 residues. V lost 5 bases and J lost 6, with 8 bases in between. As DNA, the CDR3 is TGTGCCAGCAGCCGACTGGGCAATGAGCAGTTCTTC. Translated, it gives CASSRLGNEQFF.

The sample holds a few counts of this clonotype. This chain uses TRBV6-1 with TRBJ2-2; D ambiguous. Germline CDR1 and CDR2: MNHNS and SASEGT. This CDR3 is built from 14 residues. Deletions cut 7 bases from V and 0 bases from J, with 9 bases between. The CDR3 coding sequence is TGTGCCAGCATGGCCTGGGCGAACACCGGGGAGCTGTTTTTT. Residues: CASMAWANTGELFF.

CDR3 in amino acids: CASSSPGLHLGGYTF. CDR3 in DNA: TGTGCCAGCAGTTCTCCGGGACTTCACTTGGGCGGCTACACCTTC. V is TRBV12-3 or TRBV12-4 and J is TRBJ1-2; D is possibly TRBD1 (5 bases). The V gene lost 4 bases and the J gene lost 8 bases, with 20 bases spanning the gap. The CDR3 contains 15 residues.

This clonotype was picked up many times. The chain carries TRBV29-1 and TRBJ2-2; D may match TRBD1 or TRBD2 (5 bases each). V was cut by 6 bases and J by 1 base, with 12 bases left in between. The CDR3 has 14 amino acids. Germline V gene lookup returns CDR1 SQVTM and CDR2 ANQGSEA. The CDR3 loop reads CSVTGRENTGELFF. In nucleotides, the CDR3 is TGCAGCGTGACGGGACGGGAGAACACCGGGGAGCTGTTTTTT.

V is TRBV27 and J is TRBJ2-3, with a weak D call TRBD2 (6 bases). Germline V gives CDR1 MNHEY, CDR2 SMNVEV (reference sequence). CDR3 length: 15 residues. The germline V and J ends were trimmed by 0 bases and 2 bases, with 9 bases remaining between them. The CDR3 spells CASSLSVADTDTQYF. In DNA form, the CDR3 reads TGTGCCAGCAGTTTATCGGTAGCGGACACAGATACGCAGTATTTT.

This clonotype was seen a handful of times. One end of the junction varies from germline; a read error may be responsible. This chain connects TRBV7-2 to TRBJ2-1; 7 positions match TRBD1. CDR3 length: 12 amino acids. Germline CDR1 SGHTA, CDR2 FQGNSA. The CDR3 DNA reads as TGTGCCAGCAGCCCCCAGACAGGGATCGGAATCTTC. Encoded protein: CASSPQTGIGIF.